This TCR beta chain comes out of a study of T cells in Graves' hyperthyroidism and ophthalmopathy (dated by TCRdb to about 2019). About the full investigation: Peripheral blood samples were taken at initial diagnosis, before any treatment was given. The paper describes TCR Vbeta CDR3 sequencing of 140 or so peripheral blood samples, made up of around 41 ophthalmopathy patients, around 78 hyperthyroidism patients and approximately 17 progressor patients. Prospective prediction of ophthalmopathy was tested in an independent validation cohort consisting of some 19 hyperthyroidism patients and 15 to 17 patients who later progressed to ophthalmopathy. After blood sampling, hyperthyroidism patients were treated with methimazole at a starting dose of 30 mg daily, and ophthalmopathy patients were treated with high-dose intravenous methylprednisolone. The 100 discovery patients were divided at random into training and test sets in a 7:3 ratio. TCR V-J signatures able to tell the groups apart were searched for in a discovery cohort of 100 patients, of whom approximately 40 had Graves' ophthalmopathy and 57 had stable Graves' hyperthyroidism. In about 6 Graves' hyperthyroidism patients, the study also compared T-cell repertoires from thyroid tissue with T-cell repertoires from blood. General study outcomes and caveats: In validation, the model predicted progression to ophthalmopathy a median of about 5.9 months before onset, with about 71% sensitivity and roughly 79% specificity. Sample size was not statistically predetermined, and investigators were not blinded to group allocation. A model built on a 13 V-J signature distinguished ophthalmopathy from stable hyperthyroidism, reaching around 88% sensitivity and around 81% specificity in cross-validation and 80%/75% in testing. Most expanded thyroid clonotypes (frequency above 0.001) were also found in blood, which suggests that blood repertoires may mirror thyroid immune responses.

From its cysteine to its phenylalanine, the CDR3 spans 14 amino acids. The kept DNA is CDR3 alone, 42 bases in frame from the first base. The germline V gene encodes CDR1 MDHEN and CDR2 SYDVKM. The germline ends are 12 bases apart after V is trimmed by 3 bases and J by 3 bases. TCR beta CDR3 regions were amplified from RNA transcripts. The TCR CDR3 was subjected to a first round of RT-PCR using the HTBI primer set and the Qiagen OneStep RT-PCR kit. A second multiplex PCR round built the libraries, followed by size selection and purification. Libraries were sequenced paired-end with 100 bp reads on an Illumina HiSeq2000. In the authors' own workflow: SOAPnuke was used to process the raw data, with reads discarded if the reads contained adapters or uncalled bases, had a mean Phred below 15, or lacked an exact constant-primer or identifier match. COPE v1.2.5 was used to merge the high-quality paired reads, and each unique nucleotide sequence was defined as a clonotype. Clonotypes were aligned to IMGT TRBV, TRBD and TRBJ reference segments using MiTCR v1.1. The analysis included only V-J combinations with a frequency above 0.0001, which together covered about 99% of the repertoires. A TCS score was defined as the ratio of F50 (clonal expansion) to E x V (chaos), with BLOSUM62-based TCRdist applied between CDR3 peptides within each V-J. Welch's t-statistics and random forest reduced 500 to 550 V-J features to 10 to 15, which were used in a naive Bayes classifier (R e1071). TCRdb applied fastp at Q25 and MiXCR to the public reads, then kept only in-frame beta chains. Rows matching on CDR3 protein sequence are summarized as one entry with the most common DNA and genes. The V and J calls reflect TCRdb's pipeline rather than the authors' work. Within this sample are approximately 690,000 distinct CDR3 sequences, with about 14% of them counted one time only. The ten largest account for around an eighth of the sample.

Ophthalmopathy patients had moderately to severely active disease, with a Clinical Activity Score of 3 or more, a NOSPECS grade of 4 or more, and a disease duration of less than 3 months. Patients with uncontrolled infections, other autoimmune diseases, pregnancy or lactation were excluded. Clinical symptoms, serum thyroxine and TRAb, thyroid ultrasound, and orbital computed tomography formed the basis for the diagnoses. Ficoll-Paque density gradient centrifugation was used to isolate PBMCs from about 9 ml of fresh peripheral blood. Trizol reagent was used to extract total RNA, and RNA quality was then checked on an Agilent 2100 Bioanalyzer. This clonotype has ten or more counts. Its antigen is currently not known. Nothing much larger sits one base from this clone, and base qualities are not available.

The sequence joins TRBV28 to TRBJ2-7; the D region possibly corresponds to TRBD1 (5 bases align). The sequencing sample was made of blood. This TCR was sampled from a woman aged 45 to 65 with Graves' ophthalmopathy. CDR3 protein: CASSLTPTGYEQYF. At the DNA level, the sequence is TGTGCCAGCAGTTTGACCCCCACAGGCTACGAGCAGTACTTC.